The next 20 T cell receptor beta chains were all read from a single sample in a study of blood T cell repertoires in COVID-19. TCRdb keeps only in-frame clones here, not all; method: immunoSEQ multiplex PCR. This table has just under 350,000 clones, about 86% appearing once. The material sequenced was peripheral blood. Source of these receptors: a man in his thirties or forties with active or convalescent COVID-19.

V gene TRBV25-1 combines with J gene TRBJ1-1; D possibly corresponds to TRBD1 (6 bases). V lost 2 bases and J lost 3, with 10 bases in between. The germline CDR1 and CDR2 sequences are MGHDK and SYGVNS. The CDR3 contains 14 residues. CDR3 DNA sequence: TGTGCCAGCAGTGAAAGTGGGGGCTACACTGAAGCTTTCTTT. Translating gives CASSESGGYTEAFF.

This clone was counted only a few times. This sequence joins TRBV13 and TRBJ2-1; unclear D gene. The CDR3 totals 14 residues. The V gene lost 3 bases and the J gene lost 4 bases, with 10 bases spanning the gap. Per germline, CDR1 PRHDT and CDR2 FYEKMQ (reference sequence). The CDR3 DNA sequence: TGTGCCAGCAGCTTTAGAGACACTTACAATGAGCAGTTCTTC. Protein sequence: CASSFRDTYNEQFF.

This chain links TRBV15 with TRBJ1-5, with a tentative D call TRBD1 (5 bases). This CDR3 has 15 residues. CDR1 is LNHNV, CDR2 YYDKDF, per germline (reference sequence). V was cut by 2 bases and J by 3 bases, with 11 bases left in between. CDR3 in DNA: TGTGCCACCAGCAGATCCGGGACTTACAATCAGCCCCAGCATTTT. It is translated as CATSRSGTYNQPQHF.

The chain couples TRBV7-2 to TRBJ2-5; 8 bases are a match to TRBD1. The V gene end was trimmed by 5 bases and the J gene end by 4 bases; junction bases not matched to a gene: 6. There are 14 residues in the CDR3. In germline, CDR1 is SGHTA, CDR2 FQGNSA. The CDR3 DNA follows: TGTGCCAGCAGCACCCCGACAGGGGTAGAGACCCAGTACTTC. Residues: CASSTPTGVETQYF. Complete variable domain (other parts from reference TRBV7-2 and TRBJ2-5): GAGVSQSPSNKVTEKGKDVELRCDPISGHTALYWYRQSLGQGLEFLIYFQGNSAPDKSGLPSDRFSAERTGGSVSTLTIQRTQQEDSAVYLCASSTPTGVETQYFGPGTRLLVL.

This chain uses TRBV24-1 with TRBJ2-5, with a possible D match to TRBD2 (6 bases). Trimming took off 4 bases at V and 5 bases at J, with 13 bases between the two ends. The CDR3 spans 14 residues. Germline V lookup: CDR1 KGHDR, CDR2 SFDVKD. This CDR3 is CATSEATSGETQYF. The CDR3 bases are TGTGCCACCAGTGAGGCGACTAGTGGGGAGACCCAGTACTTC.

The chain employs TRBV4-1 and TRBJ1-5; D is ambiguous. The germline V gene encodes CDR1 MGHRA and CDR2 YSYEKL. CDR3 size: 16 residues. V lost 4 bases, J lost 6 bases, and 19 bases lay in between. CDR3 in amino acids: CASSPQEGTVGQPQHF. CDR3 DNA: TGCGCCAGCAGCCCCCAGGAGGGAACAGTCGGTCAGCCCCAGCATTTT.

The rearrangement uses TRBV7-3 and TRBJ2-3; TRBD2 might be the D (6 bases). The CDR3 is 19 amino acids. V gave up 5 bases and J gave up 4 bases, with 28 bases separating them. CDR1 is SGHTA, CDR2 FQGTGA, per germline. The CDR3 reads CASSPRGGAESGGADTQYF. CDR3 DNA: TGTGCCAGCAGCCCCCGGGGAGGTGCGGAGAGCGGCGGGGCAGATACGCAGTATTTT.

J is TRBJ1-4 and V is TRBV4-3, with 12 bases aligning to TRBD1. Germline loops: CDR1 LGHNA, CDR2 YSLEER. The ends lost 1 base at V and 7 bases at J; junction bases unmatched: 4. This CDR3 spans 16 amino acids. CDR3 protein: CASSQVGTGGVEKLFF. The CDR3 bases are TGCGCCAGCAGCCAAGTTGGGACAGGGGGCGTTGAAAAACTGTTTTTT.

This clone showed up just once. The chain uses TRBV11-3 and TRBJ2-7, with a weak D call TRBD2 (5 bases). V lost 5 bases and J lost 7, with 18 bases in between. In germline, CDR1 is SGHNT, CDR2 YENEEA. This CDR3 contains 14 residues. The DNA of the CDR3 is TGTGCCAGCAGCCAACGGACCACCCGGGGAGAGCAGTACTTC. This sequence encodes CASSQRTTRGEQYF.

V and J are TRBV5-1 and TRBJ1-2; D uncertain. This CDR3 has 16 residues. V was trimmed by 1 base and J by 5 bases, leaving 18 bases between them. Germline loops: CDR1 SGHRS, CDR2 YFSETQ. CDR3 in amino acids: CASSLSPGGEPYGYTF. The CDR3 DNA reads TGCGCCAGCAGCTTGTCTCCCGGCGGGGAACCGTATGGCTACACCTTC. The full variable domain, rest sourced from reference TRBV5-1 and TRBJ1-2, is KAGVTQTPRYLIKTRGQQVTLSCSPISGHRSVSWYQQTPGQGLQFLFEYFSETQRNKGNFPGRFSGRQFSNSRSEMNVSTLELGDSALYLCASSLSPGGEPYGYTFGSGTRLTVV.

This clone was counted only a few times. This sequence joins TRBV19 and TRBJ1-1; 7 bases map to TRBD1. V was clipped by 5 bases and J by 4 bases; unmatched bases: 7. This CDR3 has 14 amino acids. Germline assignment: CDR1 LNHDA and CDR2 SQIVND (reference sequence). As DNA, the CDR3 is TGTGCCAGTAGTCCCCGGACAGGCCCCACTGAAGCTTTCTTT. This sequence encodes CASSPRTGPTEAFF.

This clone was seen repeatedly, ten times or more. This rearrangement joins TRBV6-1 to TRBJ1-5, with 7 bases that match TRBD1. V trimming: 2 bases; J trimming: 14 bases; junction bases outside the gene matches: 6. The CDR3 is made up of 12 amino acids. Germline V gene lookup returns CDR1 MNHNS and CDR2 SASEGT. CDR3 residues: CASSEFPGGEHF. The CDR3 coding sequence is TGTGCCAGCAGTGAATTCCCAGGGGGTGAGCATTTT.

V is TRBV30 and J is TRBJ2-5; 13 bases align to TRBD2. The germline V gene has CDR1 GTSNPN and CDR2 SVGIG (reference sequence). V gave up 0 bases and J gave up 4 bases; unmatched junction bases: 8. The CDR3 is 17 amino acids. CDR3 nucleotides: TGTGCCTGGAGTGTACGGACTAGCGGGAGTTGGGGAGAGACCCAGTACTTC. Translation: CAWSVRTSGSWGETQYF.

A few counts support this clone. This chain connects TRBV12-5 to TRBJ1-6; D is unclear. The ends were cut back, 4 bases at V and 8 bases at J, with 9 bases in the middle. The CDR3 contains 13 residues. Germline V lookup: CDR1 LGHNT, CDR2 FRNRAP. The DNA for the CDR3 is TGTGCTAGTGGTTACGGTTTTGATTCACCCCTCCACTTT. This sequence encodes CASGYGFDSPLHF.

This chain uses TRBV4-3 with TRBJ1-2, with TRBD1 matching over 8 bases. Trimming cost V 5 bases and J 10 bases; bases outside gene matches: 6. Per the germline V gene, CDR1 is LGHNA and CDR2 is YSLEER. This CDR3 has 12 amino acids. The CDR3 region is CASSGGDRYYTF. For the CDR3, the DNA is TGCGCCAGCAGCGGAGGGGACAGGTACTACACCTTC.

This clone was recorded only once. The V call is TRBV9, the J call TRBJ1-2; 7 bases align to TRBD1. V shed 2 bases and J 2 bases; nucleotides not matched to a gene: 12. The CDR3 length is 17 residues. The germline CDR1 and CDR2 sequences are SGDLS and YYNGEE. The CDR3 sequence is CASSVRDSGYLNYGYTF. DNA of the CDR3: TGTGCCAGCAGCGTGAGGGACAGCGGATATTTAAACTATGGCTACACCTTC.

The gene calls are TRBV15 and TRBJ1-2; 10 positions agree with TRBD1. V was pared by 3 bases and J by 10 bases, with 8 bases of the junction left unmatched. Germline V gives CDR1 LNHNV, CDR2 YYDKDF (reference sequence). This CDR3 region has 14 residues. CDR3 sequence reads: CATSREGTGENYTF. The DNA for the CDR3 is TGTGCCACCAGCAGGGAAGGGACAGGGGAAAACTACACCTTC.

In DNA form, the CDR3 reads TGTGCCAGCAGCCCCGACAGGGTCGGGTCACCCCTCCACTTT. Its translation is CASSPDRVGSPLHF. This chain connects TRBV4-2 to TRBJ1-6; TRBD1 agrees at 7 bases. CDR1 LGHNA and CDR2 YNFKEQ come from the germline V gene. V shed 4 bases, J shed 10 bases, and the junction held 7 bases outside the gene matches. CDR3 length equals 14 residues.

The chain joins TRBV9 to TRBJ2-1; maybe TRBD2 (6 bases). The length of the CDR3 is 16 residues. The germline V gene encodes CDR1 SGDLS and CDR2 YYNGEE. The ends were cut back, 4 bases at V and 4 bases at J, with 18 bases in the middle. The CDR3: CASSSHAGGPYNEQFF. Written as DNA, the CDR3 is TGTGCCAGCAGCTCCCACGCTGGAGGGCCGTACAATGAGCAGTTCTTC.

V gene TRBV11-3 combines with J gene TRBJ2-7, with TRBD2 matching over 8 bases. The CDR3 length is 16 residues. CDR1 is SGHNT and CDR2 is YENEEA in the germline V gene. V shed 0 bases, J shed 2 bases, and the junction held 6 bases outside the gene matches. The CDR3 DNA is TGTGCCAGCAGCTTAGACCGGGGGGGCGGGACCTACGAGCAGTACTTC. Protein product: CASSLDRGGGTYEQYF.